This T cell receptor (beta chain) stems from a study of beta chain features in type 1 diabetes. Study-wide context: On cell yields, gender and age, patients and healthy donors were similar.

Germline values: CDR1 MDHEN, CDR2 SYDVKM. The CDR3 spans 15 residues. The V end was cut by 8 bases, the J end by 4 bases, with 18 bases between. Of the isolated RNA, all was reverse transcribed, and so the sequenced material was expressed TCRB transcripts. Measured with immunoSEQ multiplex PCR; TCRdb has only the in-frame clones, and not every one. The sample shows roughly 170,000 clones, about 13% of them seen only once. The chain employs TRBV28 and TRBJ2-1, with D possibly matching TRBD1 (8 bases). The sequencing sample was made of central memory CD4+ T cells from blood. The receptor comes from a woman between 18 and 29 years old in good health. The CDR3 reads CASCPHRGGYNEQFF. For the CDR3, the DNA is TGTGCCAGCTGCCCCCACAGGGGGGGGTACAATGAGCAGTTCTTC.